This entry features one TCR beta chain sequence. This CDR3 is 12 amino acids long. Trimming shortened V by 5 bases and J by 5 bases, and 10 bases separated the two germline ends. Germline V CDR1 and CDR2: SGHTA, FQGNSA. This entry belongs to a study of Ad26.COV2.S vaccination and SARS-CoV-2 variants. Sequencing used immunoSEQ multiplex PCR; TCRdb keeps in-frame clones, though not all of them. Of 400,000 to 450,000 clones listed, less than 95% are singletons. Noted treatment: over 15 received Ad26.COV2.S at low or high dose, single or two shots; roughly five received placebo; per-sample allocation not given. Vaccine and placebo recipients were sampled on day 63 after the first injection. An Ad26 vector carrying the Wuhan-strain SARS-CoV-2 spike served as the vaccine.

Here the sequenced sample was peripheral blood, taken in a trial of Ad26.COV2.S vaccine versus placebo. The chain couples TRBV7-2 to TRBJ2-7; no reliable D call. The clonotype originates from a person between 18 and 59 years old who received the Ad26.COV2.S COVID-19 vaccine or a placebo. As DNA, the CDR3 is TGTGCCAGCAGCCCTAAGATCGACGAGCAGTACTTC. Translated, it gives CASSPKIDEQYF.